Each of the 17 T cell receptor beta chains below was sequenced from the same sample in a study of long-term antiretroviral therapy in people with HIV. At the survey level, the v3.0 immunoSEQ assay was run. Method: immunoSEQ multiplex PCR; TCRdb's copy keeps in-frame clones and lacks some. The sample holds 20,000 to 25,000 clones; more than 80% are singletons and the top ten take under 10%. The sample was unsorted PBMCs, taken 7.6 years after starting antiretroviral therapy. Every receptor here comes from a woman between 40 and 55 years old with HIV.

Turning to this clone: Other DNA sequences from this sample encode an identical CDR3 as well. This chain connects TRBV7-2 to TRBJ1-2, with a tentative D call TRBD1 (5 bases). CDR3 length: 14 residues. Trimming left V 2 bases short and J 2 bases short, with 9 bases between. Germline values: CDR1 SGHTA, CDR2 FQGNSA. The CDR3 coding sequence is TGTGCCAGCAGCTTATATCAGGGAAACTATGGCTACACCTTC. This translates into CASSLYQGNYGYTF. The full variable domain, with the rest looked up from reference TRBV7-2 and TRBJ1-2, is GAGVSQSPSNKVTEKGKDVELRCDPISGHTALYWYRQSLGQGLEFLIYFQGNSAPDKSGLPSDRFSAERTGGSVSTLTIQRTQQEDSAVYLCASSLYQGNYGYTFGSGTRLTVV.

The chain joins TRBV7-6 to TRBJ1-1; possible D gene TRBD1, 6 bases. Trimming removed 5 bases from V and 0 bases from J, with 13 bases in between. This CDR3 spans 15 amino acids. CDR1 is SGHVS and CDR2 is FNYEAQ in the germline V gene. The CDR3 loop reads CASSPGQLLNTEAFF. Here the CDR3 DNA reads TGTGCCAGCAGCCCTGGACAGCTTTTGAACACTGAAGCTTTCTTT. Supplemented by reference TRBV7-6 and TRBJ1-1, the full variable domain reads GAGVSQSPRYKVTKRGQDVALRCDPISGHVSLYWYRQALGQGPEFLTYFNYEAQQDKSGLPNDRFSAERPEGSISTLTIQRTEQRDSAMYRCASSPGQLLNTEAFFGQGTRLTVV.

This chain connects TRBV11-1 to TRBJ1-5, with 9 bases identical to TRBD1. With 4 bases clipped from V and 7 bases from J, the junction kept 2 bases outside the gene matches. This CDR3 has 13 residues. Germline loops: CDR1 SGHAT, CDR2 FQDESV (reference sequence). CDR3 DNA: TGTGCCAGCAGCTCGGGACAGGGACAGCCCCAGCATTTT. It encodes CASSSGQGQPQHF.

The chain uses TRBV5-1 and TRBJ2-7; D gene ambiguous. Trimming shortened V by 7 bases and J by 7 bases, and 18 bases separated the two germline ends. CDR3 length equals 13 residues. Germline V gene lookup returns CDR1 SGHRS and CDR2 YFSETQ. The CDR3 coding sequence is TGCGCCAGCCGGCCTGCAGGTTCTTGGGAGCAGTACTTC. Encoded protein: CASRPAGSWEQYF.

This clone was seen once. The J gene is TRBJ2-7, the V gene TRBV4-1; D is uncertain. The length of the CDR3 is 12 residues. The germline gives CDR1 MGHRA, CDR2 YSYEKL. Trimming left V 0 bases short and J 4 bases short, with 4 bases between. In nucleotides, the CDR3 is TGCGCCAGCAGCCAAGATCTTTACGAGCAGTACTTC. Its protein is CASSQDLYEQYF.

This sequence joins TRBV4-1 and TRBJ2-7; 10 bases fit TRBD1. Trimming cost V 4 bases and J 5 bases; bases outside gene matches: 8. The CDR3 totals 15 residues. Germline V CDR1 and CDR2: MGHRA, YSYEKL. CDR3 DNA: TGCGCCAGCAGCCCCCGGGACAGGGGTATCGACGAGCAGTACTTC. This encodes CASSPRDRGIDEQYF.

The chain recombines TRBV7-2 with TRBJ2-3; perhaps TRBD1 as D (6 bases). Germline V gene sequence: CDR1 SGHTA, CDR2 FQGNSA. The length of the CDR3 is 14 residues. V was trimmed by 5 bases and J by 0 bases, leaving 9 bases between them. Here the CDR3 DNA reads TGTGCCAGCAGCGGGGGCCCAAGCACAGATACGCAGTATTTT. It specifies CASSGGPSTDTQYF.

The chain is built from TRBV7-7 and TRBJ2-2; D gene uncertain. Germline V gene sequence: CDR1 SSHAT, CDR2 FNYEAQ (reference sequence). V lost 4 bases and J 8 bases, leaving 14 bases between the germline ends. This CDR3 region has 14 residues. The CDR3 DNA sequence: TGTGCCAGCAGCTATGACCCGGCGGTGGGGGAGCTGTTTTTT. It is translated as CASSYDPAVGELFF.

V is TRBV6-6 and J is TRBJ2-1; 11 nucleotides agree with TRBD2. The V segment lost 4 bases and the J segment 7 bases; nucleotides outside the gene matches: 6. This CDR3 comprises 15 residues. Germline V lookup: CDR1 MNHNY, CDR2 SVGAGI (reference sequence). The CDR3 DNA is TGTGCCAGCAGTTCGACTAGCGGGGCTCTAAATGAGCAGTTCTTC. This gives the protein CASSSTSGALNEQFF.

This chain joins TRBV19 and TRBJ1-5; possible D gene TRBD1, 6 bases. Germline loops: CDR1 LNHDA, CDR2 SQIVND (reference sequence). CDR3 length equals 13 residues. Trimming took 8 bases from V and 0 from J, leaving 8 bases between them. The CDR3 loop reads CASSDSSNQPQHF. The DNA for the CDR3 is TGTGCCAGTTCGGACAGTAGCAATCAGCCCCAGCATTTT. The whole variable domain, filled in from reference TRBV19 and TRBJ1-5, reads DGGITQSPKYLFRKEGQNVTLSCEQNLNHDAMYWYRQDPGQGLRLIYYSQIVNDFQKGDIAEGYSVSREKKESFPLTVTSAQKNPTAFYLCASSDSSNQPQHFGDGTRLSIL.

This clone was observed a single time. The V gene is TRBV13, the J gene TRBJ2-7; the D gene is possibly TRBD2 (6 bases). V lost 6 bases and J lost 2, with 26 bases in between. Per the germline V gene, CDR1 is PRHDT and CDR2 is FYEKMQ (reference sequence). The CDR3 length is 18 residues. DNA for the CDR3: TGTGCCAGCAGTTCATCATACTCTTACGGGACTGCCACCTACGAGCAGTACTTC. Amino acid sequence: CASSSSYSYGTATYEQYF.

The V gene is TRBV6-1, the J gene TRBJ1-3; TRBD1 is a possible D gene (6 bases). The CDR3 has 15 amino acids. From germline, CDR1 is MNHNS and CDR2 SASEGT. Trimming shortened V by 5 bases and J by 1 base, and 12 bases separated the two germline ends. As DNA, the CDR3 is TGTGCCAGCAGTCCACACAGGGTGTCTGGAAACACCATATATTTT. It is translated as CASSPHRVSGNTIYF.

This rearrangement joins TRBV19 to TRBJ1-4, with 7 bases matching TRBD1. Germline V gene data show CDR1 as LNHDA and CDR2 as SQIVND (reference sequence). With 5 bases clipped from V and 8 bases from J, the junction kept 8 bases outside the gene matches. This CDR3 contains 14 residues. CDR3 in DNA: TGTGCCAGTAGTGGTGGACAGGAGGGGGAAAAACTGTTTTTT. Protein sequence: CASSGGQEGEKLFF. The variable domain in full, completed from reference TRBV19 and TRBJ1-4, reads DGGITQSPKYLFRKEGQNVTLSCEQNLNHDAMYWYRQDPGQGLRLIYYSQIVNDFQKGDIAEGYSVSREKKESFPLTVTSAQKNPTAFYLCASSGGQEGEKLFFGSGTQLSVL.

This clone was seen a few times. The chain recombines TRBV29-1 with TRBJ2-7; D may be TRBD1 (5 bases). From germline, CDR1 is SQVTM and CDR2 ANQGSEA. V was shortened by 4 bases and J by 1 base, with 11 bases between the two germline ends. The CDR3 runs to 13 residues. The CDR3, as DNA: TGCAGCGTTGGAAAGGGGCCGTCCTACGAGCAGTACTTC. Translated, it gives CSVGKGPSYEQYF.

This clone was detected once. In DNA form, the CDR3 reads TGTGCCAGCAGCATTCGCCGGGACGGGAGCTCTGGGGCCAACGTCCTGACTTTC. Its translation is CASSIRRDGSSGANVLTF. The V and J genes are TRBV9 and TRBJ2-6, with D perhaps matching TRBD2 (6 bases). This CDR3 has 18 residues. V was trimmed by 4 bases and J by 0 bases, leaving 17 bases between them. Per the germline V gene, CDR1 is SGDLS and CDR2 is YYNGEE.

The chain joins TRBV13 to TRBJ1-2, with 10 nucleotides matching TRBD1. The germline V gene encodes CDR1 PRHDT and CDR2 FYEKMQ (reference sequence). Trimming cost V 5 bases and J 5 bases; bases outside gene matches: 5. The CDR3 is 14 amino acids. The CDR3 sequence: CASSEGTGEYGYTF. CDR3 DNA: TGTGCCAGCAGCGAGGGGACAGGGGAGTATGGCTACACCTTC.

V and J are TRBV9 and TRBJ2-1, with TRBD1 identical over 7 bases. This CDR3 is built from 16 residues. Germline CDR1 and CDR2: SGDLS and YYNGEE. Germline trimming cut 6 bases from V and 0 bases from J; bases unmatched to any gene: 9. CDR3 in DNA: TGTGCCAGCAACCATAAAAGGGACAGCTCCTACAATGAGCAGTTCTTC. Its protein is CASNHKRDSSYNEQFF.